A single sample gave rise to the 28 T cell receptor beta chains below, sequenced in a study of blood T cell repertoires in COVID-19. Profiling relied on immunoSEQ multiplex PCR, and the TCRdb table lists in-frame clones only, not all of them. The repertoire consists of some 400,000 clones, with 85% to 90% occurring once and the leading ten covering less than 2%. The specimen was PBMCs or T cells enriched from blood (not recorded which). Receptor source: a woman in her 30s who had recovered from COVID-19.

The chain recombines TRBV5-4 with TRBJ2-7; 9 bases fit TRBD1. From germline, CDR1 is SGHNT and CDR2 YYREEE (reference sequence). The CDR3 consists of 15 residues. V lost 5 bases to trimming and J lost 0 bases; unmatched junction nucleotides: 6. CDR3 bases: TGTGCCAGCAGTCACCCGGGACAGGGCTCCTACGAGCAGTACTTC. Translating it yields CASSHPGQGSYEQYF.

The chain links TRBV5-4 to TRBJ2-1, with D possibly TRBD2 on 5 matching bases. V lost 4 bases and J lost 10, with 12 bases in between. The germline V gene has CDR1 SGHNT and CDR2 YYREEE (reference sequence). The CDR3 loop spans 12 amino acids. CDR3 sequence: CASSLGLGEQFF. The CDR3 region has the DNA TGTGCCAGCAGCCTAGGACTGGGGGAGCAGTTCTTC.

V gene TRBV20-1 combines with J gene TRBJ2-3; D is ambiguous. CDR3 size: 8 residues. CDR1 and CDR2 (germline): DFQATT, SNEGSKA (reference sequence). V lost 5 bases and J lost 10, with 4 bases in between. CDR3 residues: CSASAQYF. Here the CDR3 DNA reads TGCAGTGCTTCAGCGCAGTATTTT.

This clone was recorded a few times. The V call is TRBV30, the J call TRBJ1-5, with D hard to call. This CDR3 has 13 amino acids. The ends were cut back, 5 bases at V and 0 bases at J, with 8 bases in the middle. Germline CDR1 GTSNPN, CDR2 SVGIG (reference sequence). The chain's CDR3 is CAWGSYSNQPQHF. The CDR3 DNA sequence: TGTGCCTGGGGGTCTTATAGCAATCAGCCCCAGCATTTT. Full variable domain (remainder filled in from reference TRBV30 and TRBJ1-5): SQTIHQWPATLVQPVGSPLSLECTVEGTSNPNLYWYRQAAGRGLQLLFYSVGIGQISSEVPQNLSASRPQDRQFILSSKKLLLSDSGFYLCAWGSYSNQPQHFGDGTRLSIL.

This clone occurred a few times. The chain joins TRBV19 to TRBJ1-1; TRBD1 agrees at 9 bases. V gave up 3 bases and J gave up 2 bases; unmatched junction bases: 1. CDR1 LNHDA and CDR2 SQIVND come from the germline V gene (reference sequence). CDR3 length: 14 amino acids. CDR3 sequence: CASSITGGNTEAFF. CDR3 bases: TGTGCCAGTAGTATCACAGGGGGCAACACTGAAGCTTTCTTT.

The J gene is TRBJ2-5, the V gene TRBV10-2; TRBD2 matches 9 bases. The germline V gene has CDR1 WSHSY and CDR2 SAAADI. CDR3 length equals 15 residues. The ends lost 7 bases at V and 7 bases at J; junction bases unmatched: 13. In DNA, the CDR3 is TGCGCCAGCACCCGCGGCGGGAGGGCCGCTGTGACCCAGTACTTC. The encoded protein is CASTRGGRAAVTQYF.

The count of this clone is one. The gene calls are TRBV7-9 and TRBJ2-7, with D hard to call. CDR3 length equals 16 residues. CDR1 SEHNR and CDR2 FQNEAQ come from the germline V gene (reference sequence). Between the trimmed V and J ends, which lost 5 bases and 5 bases, there was a span of 22 bases. CDR3 loop: CASSLLPPVSSHEQYF. The CDR3 DNA reads as TGTGCCAGCAGCCTACTCCCTCCGGTTAGTAGCCACGAGCAGTACTTC.

This chain links TRBV5-1 with TRBJ2-3, with 15 nucleotides matching TRBD2. The germline V gene encodes CDR1 SGHRS and CDR2 YFSETQ. The V and J ends lost 4 bases and 8 bases, in that order; junction bases with no gene match: 8. There are 16 residues in the CDR3. In nucleotides, the CDR3 is TGCGCCAGCAGCGACAGGACTAGCGGGGGGGCCAGTACGCAGTATTTT. Amino acids: CASSDRTSGGASTQYF.

The chain links TRBV7-8 to TRBJ2-5; D is possibly TRBD1 (6 bases). Germline V gene sequence: CDR1 SGHVS, CDR2 FQNEAQ. Trimming cost V 6 bases and J 6 bases, with 20 bases left between them. CDR3 size: 15 residues. The CDR3 reads CASSQNRDPGKTQYF. The CDR3 DNA sequence: TGTGCCAGCAGTCAAAACAGGGACCCGGGGAAGACCCAGTACTTC.

The chain couples TRBV7-9 to TRBJ2-7; no clear D. This CDR3 has 14 residues. The germline V gene encodes CDR1 SEHNR and CDR2 FQNEAQ (reference sequence). V gave up 4 bases and J gave up 0 bases, with 10 bases separating them. The CDR3 loop is CASSSSLGSYEQYF. The CDR3 nucleotides are TGTGCCAGCAGCTCCTCGCTAGGCTCCTACGAGCAGTACTTC.

The V and J genes are TRBV5-1 and TRBJ1-1; 8 positions agree with TRBD1. CDR3 length equals 15 residues. Per germline, CDR1 SGHRS and CDR2 YFSETQ. V was pared by 4 bases and J by 2 bases, with 7 bases of the junction left unmatched. The CDR3 loop is CASSRLGQENTEAFF. In DNA form, the CDR3 reads TGCGCCAGCAGCCGTTTGGGACAGGAAAACACTGAAGCTTTCTTT.

The chain couples TRBV2 to TRBJ1-5; 11 nucleotides agree with TRBD1. Germline CDR1 is SNHLY and CDR2 is FYNNEI. This CDR3 region has 14 residues. Trimming cost V 6 bases and J 6 bases; bases outside gene matches: 4. This CDR3 reads CASSPGTGGQPQHF. As DNA, the CDR3 is TGTGCCAGCAGCCCCGGGACAGGGGGTCAGCCCCAGCATTTT.

The chain is built from TRBV29-1 and TRBJ2-3; tentatively, D is TRBD1 (5 bases). Germline V gene lookup returns CDR1 SQVTM and CDR2 ANQGSEA. The CDR3 consists of 12 residues. The germline V and J ends were trimmed by 7 bases and 3 bases, with 11 bases remaining between them. CDR3 loop: CSGTGFTDTQYF. Here the CDR3 DNA reads TGCAGCGGTACAGGTTTTACAGATACGCAGTATTTT.

The V call is TRBV10-1, the J call TRBJ2-2; D remains unclear. Germline V gives CDR1 WNHNN, CDR2 SYGVQD (reference sequence). Trimming left V 4 bases short and J 6 bases short, with 12 bases between. This CDR3 is built from 14 residues. This CDR3 reads CASSADVGPGELFF. The CDR3 region has the DNA TGCGCCAGCAGTGCTGATGTTGGCCCCGGGGAGCTGTTTTTT.

The chain recombines TRBV24-1 with TRBJ2-3; TRBD2 agrees at 7 bases. Germline assignment: CDR1 KGHDR and CDR2 SFDVKD. J was trimmed by 2 bases and V by 5 bases; bases with no gene match: 3. The CDR3 contains 14 residues. CDR3 sequence (DNA): TGTGCCACCAGTGCGAGCGGGGCCACAGATACGCAGTATTTT. Its translation is CATSASGATDTQYF.

This clone was counted a single time. The chain recombines TRBV30 with TRBJ1-2, with D uncertain. The CDR3 spans 15 residues. Trimming took off 1 base at V and 2 bases at J, with 14 bases between the two ends. Germline loops: CDR1 GTSNPN, CDR2 SVGIG (reference sequence). CDR3 DNA sequence: TGTGCCTGGAGTGGAGGAGGGAGCTCGAACTATGGCTACACCTTC. Translation: CAWSGGGSSNYGYTF.

This rearrangement joins TRBV5-1 to TRBJ2-2; maybe TRBD1 (6 bases). CDR3 size: 12 residues. Trimming shortened V by 7 bases and J by 3 bases, and 7 bases separated the two germline ends. Germline loops: CDR1 SGHRS, CDR2 YFSETQ. Here the CDR3 reads CASQGYTGELFF. For the CDR3, the DNA is TGCGCCAGCCAGGGGTACACCGGGGAGCTGTTTTTT.

V and J are TRBV7-7 and TRBJ2-3; TRBD1 is a possible D gene (6 bases). Germline CDR1 reads SSHAT; CDR2 reads FNYEAQ (reference sequence). This CDR3 comprises 15 residues. The V gene lost 4 bases and the J gene lost 1 base, with 12 bases spanning the gap. As DNA, the CDR3 is TGTGCCAGCAGCTCCCTTGGGGGCGGCACAGATACGCAGTATTTT. Its protein product is CASSSLGGGTDTQYF.

The V and J genes are TRBV15 and TRBJ2-7; 7 bases are shared with TRBD1. The CDR3 length is 16 residues. From germline, CDR1 is LNHNV and CDR2 YYDKDF (reference sequence). V lost 5 bases to trimming and J lost 3 bases; unmatched junction nucleotides: 13. The CDR3 region has the DNA TGTGCCACCAGCGGATACCCACAGGGGCGCAACTACGAGCAGTACTTC. It yields the protein CATSGYPQGRNYEQYF. Filled out from reference TRBV15 and TRBJ2-7, the complete variable domain reads DAMVIQNPRYQVTQFGKPVTLSCSQTLNHNVMYWYQQKSSQAPKLLFHYYDKDFNNEADTPDNFQSRRPNTSFCFLDIRSPGLGDTAMYLCATSGYPQGRNYEQYFGPGTRLTVT.

The chain carries TRBV12-3 or TRBV12-4 and TRBJ2-7; 7 nucleotides match TRBD2. J lost 6 bases, V lost 1 base, and 3 bases had no gene match. The CDR3 sequence is 13 residues long. The CDR3 spells CASSLEGGFEQYF. The CDR3 nucleotides read TGTGCCAGCAGTTTAGAGGGAGGGTTCGAGCAGTACTTC.

The chain employs TRBV5-1 and TRBJ2-5; D call uncertain. CDR1 and CDR2 (germline): SGHRS, YFSETQ. The V and J ends lost 0 bases and 3 bases respectively, with 12 bases between them. This CDR3 contains 15 residues. The CDR3 here is CASSLDLSYEETQYF. In DNA, the CDR3 is TGCGCCAGCAGCTTGGACCTATCGTACGAAGAGACCCAGTACTTC.

The chain employs TRBV18 and TRBJ2-5, with 9 bases matching TRBD2. Germline CDR1 KGHSH, CDR2 LQKENI. With 0 bases clipped from V and 5 bases from J, the junction kept 1 base outside the gene matches. This CDR3 comprises 14 residues. CDR3 protein: CASSPPSGRETQYF. CDR3 nucleotides: TGTGCCAGCTCACCACCAAGCGGGAGGGAGACCCAGTACTTC. Full variable domain (outside the CDR3, taken from reference TRBV18 and TRBJ2-5): NAGVMQNPRHLVRRRGQEARLRCSPMKGHSHVYWYRQLPEEGLKFMVYLQKENIIDESGMPKERFSAEFPKEGPSILRIQQVVRGDSAAYFCASSPPSGRETQYFGPGTRLLVL.

This sequence joins TRBV19 and TRBJ1-1, with D maybe TRBD1 (6 bases). Trimming removed 3 bases at V and 1 base at J, with 15 bases between. Germline CDR1 and CDR2: LNHDA and SQIVND (reference sequence). This CDR3 comprises 16 residues. The CDR3 sequence is CASSIKHGTKNTEAFF. The CDR3 DNA follows: TGTGCCAGTAGTATTAAACACGGGACAAAGAACACTGAAGCTTTCTTT.

The CDR3 loop is CASSLSRRGAFNGYTF. CDR3 bases: TGTGCCAGCAGTTTATCCCGACGGGGGGCGTTCAATGGCTACACCTTC. The chain combines TRBV27 with TRBJ1-2; tentative D call: TRBD1 (6 bases). Germline CDR1 reads MNHEY; CDR2 reads SMNVEV (reference sequence). The CDR3 sequence is 16 residues long. Trimming cost V 0 bases and J 6 bases, with 17 bases left between them.

This rearrangement joins TRBV5-5 to TRBJ1-5; the match to TRBD1 covers 7 bases. The V and J ends lost 1 base and 4 bases, in that order; junction bases with no gene match: 14. Germline assignment: CDR1 SGHKS and CDR2 YYEKEE (reference sequence). The CDR3 has 18 amino acids. CDR3 DNA sequence: TGTGCCAGCAGCTTGATCTTCCGGGACAGAGTGATTAATCAGCCCCAGCATTTT. This gives the protein CASSLIFRDRVINQPQHF. Full variable domain (outside the CDR3, taken from reference TRBV5-5 and TRBJ1-5): DAGVTQSPTHLIKTRGQQVTLRCSPISGHKSVSWYQQVLGQGPQFIFQYYEKEERGRGNFPDRFSARQFPNYSSELNVNALLLGDSALYLCASSLIFRDRVINQPQHFGDGTRLSIL.

This clone was seen a handful of times. The chain joins TRBV5-6 to TRBJ2-7; TRBD2 agrees at 7 bases. Germline loops: CDR1 SGHDT, CDR2 YYEEEE. After removal of 3 bases from V and 0 bases from J, the junction contained 6 bases not matched to a gene. This CDR3 has 15 residues. The CDR3 sequence is CASSSIAGGSYEQYF. The CDR3 DNA reads TGTGCCAGCAGCTCTATAGCGGGTGGCTCCTACGAGCAGTACTTC.

The chain uses TRBV5-6 and TRBJ2-1, with 8 bases fitting TRBD2. Trimming at V came to 0 bases and at J to 4 bases, leaving 3 bases not matched to a gene. This CDR3 has 15 amino acids. Germline V gene sequence: CDR1 SGHDT, CDR2 YYEEEE. In DNA form, the CDR3 reads TGTGCCAGCAGCTTGGGTAGCGGGGTTTACAATGAGCAGTTCTTC. Protein product: CASSLGSGVYNEQFF. Complete variable domain (other parts from reference TRBV5-6 and TRBJ2-1): DAGVTQSPTHLIKTRGQQVTLRCSPKSGHDTVSWYQQALGQGPQFIFQYYEEEERQRGNFPDRFSGHQFPNYSSELNVNALLLGDSALYLCASSLGSGVYNEQFFGPGTRLTVL.

This clone was seen a few times. The chain uses TRBV28 and TRBJ1-2; possibly TRBD1 for D (5 bases). Trimming left V 7 bases short and J 8 bases short, with 17 bases between. The germline gives CDR1 MDHEN, CDR2 SYDVKM. The CDR3 length is 13 residues. The CDR3 protein is CASTSGGTKGYTF. Written as DNA, the CDR3 is TGTGCCAGCACTTCCGGGGGAACCAAGGGCTACACCTTC.